The sequence of this TCR beta chain was determined in a study of radiotherapy plus CTLA-4 blockade in lung cancer. Study in general: Disease control reached approximately 31%, with objective responses in under 20%.

Broader study findings: Tumor-derived TCR clones expanded in blood after radiotherapy plus ipilimumab. It was early blood T cell clone dynamics, with interferon-beta, that reportedly best predicted response.

Ipilimumab-mediated CTLA-4 blockade plus focal radiation was given to patients having chemo-refractory metastatic non-small-cell lung cancer. Assay: immunoSEQ multiplex PCR; the TCRdb copy retains only in-frame clones and omits some. Among around 80,000 clones listed, roughly 74% were seen once. Germline V gene data show CDR1 as SGHDN and CDR2 as FVKESK. The CDR3 is made up of 16 amino acids. V was shortened by 0 bases and J by 4 bases, with 15 bases between the two germline ends. With respect to this clone: The antigen remains undetermined.

Here the sequenced sample was peripheral blood, taken from a patient treated with radiotherapy plus ipilimumab. This chain uses TRBV14 with TRBJ1-2; D possibly corresponds to TRBD1 (5 bases). The clonotype originates from a human donor with non-small cell lung cancer whose response to radiotherapy plus ipilimumab could not be evaluated. The CDR3 spells CASSQEDPTALYGYTF. The DNA of the CDR3 is TGTGCCAGCAGCCAAGAAGATCCGACAGCCCTCTATGGCTACACCTTC.